Listed here is a single T cell receptor (beta chain). Its specificity is unknown. Germline V gene lookup returns CDR1 KGHSH and CDR2 LQKENI. The germline V and J ends were trimmed by 2 bases and 6 bases, with 19 bases remaining between them. The CDR3 sequence is 16 residues long. The study ran its PCR with 60 Vbeta and 13 Jbeta primers. Method: immunoSEQ multiplex PCR; TCRdb's copy keeps in-frame clones and lacks some. The table includes 100,000 to 150,000 clones, less than 75% detected once. The sample is drawn from a study of cytomegalovirus exposure and HLA in healthy donors. Overall study: A prior analysis found 100 million to 140 million unique TCR beta sequences from some 190 million T cells.

The study, taken as a whole, reports: Likely technical artifact: a cluster of highly shared sequence variants. In a later analysis, V- and J-gene trimming of beta chains associated with a DCLRE1C missense variant, replicated independently. The study put roughly 160 TCR beta chains on its list as cytomegalovirus-associated.

The rearrangement uses TRBV18 and TRBJ2-5, with D perhaps matching TRBD1 (5 bases). Material for sequencing was PBMCs. This clonotype was obtained from a woman aged 40 to 50 in good health and CMV-seropositive. As DNA, the CDR3 is TGTGCCAGCTCACCAAGGGAACAGGCAGATGCGAAGACCCAGTACTTC. Its translation is CASSPREQADAKTQYF.